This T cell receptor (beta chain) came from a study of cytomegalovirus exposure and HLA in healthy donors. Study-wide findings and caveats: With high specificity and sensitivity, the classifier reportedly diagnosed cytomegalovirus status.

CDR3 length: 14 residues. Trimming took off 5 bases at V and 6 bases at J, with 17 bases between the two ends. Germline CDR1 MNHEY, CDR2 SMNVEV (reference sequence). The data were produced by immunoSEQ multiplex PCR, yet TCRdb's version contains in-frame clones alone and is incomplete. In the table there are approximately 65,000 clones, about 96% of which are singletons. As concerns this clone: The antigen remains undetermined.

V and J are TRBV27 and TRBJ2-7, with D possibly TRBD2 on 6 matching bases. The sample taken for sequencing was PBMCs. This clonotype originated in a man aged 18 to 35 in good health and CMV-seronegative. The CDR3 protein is CASSLPGRRGEQYF. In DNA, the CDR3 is TGTGCCAGCAGTCTCCCCGGGAGACGGGGCGAGCAGTACTTC.